This TCR beta chain was identified in a study of T cell responses to AZD1222 COVID-19 vaccine. Measured with immunoSEQ multiplex PCR; TCRdb has only the in-frame clones, and not every one. This table holds approximately 94,000 clones, about 89% found once. This CDR3 contains 15 residues. Trimming took 0 bases from V and 3 from J, leaving 8 bases between them. Looked up from germline, CDR1 is LNHNV and CDR2 is YYDKDF (reference sequence). The sequenced sample was peripheral blood, obtained on day 0 of MenACWY control vaccination. This TCR was sampled from an adult in good health. The chain has TRBV15 and TRBJ1-4; D gene unclear. The DNA for the CDR3 is TGTGCCACCAGCAGAGATGGTGGACCTAATGAAAAACTGTTTTTT. As protein: CATSRDGGPNEKLFF.